This T cell receptor beta chain comes out of a study of control samples from healthy donors and cancer patients. The V end lost 1 base, the J end lost 8 bases, and 15 bases lay between the germline ends. CDR3 length equals 15 residues. Germline V gives CDR1 SNHLY, CDR2 FYNNEI. The protocol was immunoSEQ multiplex PCR, while the TCRdb copy is restricted to in-frame clones and leaves out a portion. The sample records fewer than 90,000 clones, more than 70% being singletons. The V and J genes are TRBV2 and TRBJ2-1; perhaps D is TRBD1 or TRBD2 (5 bases each). The source of this sequence is a woman aged 45-65 years in good health. Sequenced input: blood. The CDR3: CASSEGGYPTHEQFF. CDR3 nucleotides: TGTGCCAGCAGTGAAGGGGGGTACCCCACACATGAGCAGTTCTTC.